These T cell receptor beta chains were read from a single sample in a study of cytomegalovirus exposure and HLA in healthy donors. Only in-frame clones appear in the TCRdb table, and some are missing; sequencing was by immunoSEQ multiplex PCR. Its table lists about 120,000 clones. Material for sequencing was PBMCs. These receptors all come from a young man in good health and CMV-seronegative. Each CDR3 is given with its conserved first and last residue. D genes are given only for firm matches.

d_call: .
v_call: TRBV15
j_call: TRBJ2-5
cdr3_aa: CATSSPPEGKTQYF
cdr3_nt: TGTGCCACCAGCAGTCCGCCTGAGGGAAAGACCCAGTACTTC

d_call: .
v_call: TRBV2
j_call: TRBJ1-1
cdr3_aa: CASSEEVGTEAFF
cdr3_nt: TGTGCCAGCAGTGAGGAGGTAGGGACTGAAGCTTTCTTT

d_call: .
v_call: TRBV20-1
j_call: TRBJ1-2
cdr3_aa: CSAQAGYTF
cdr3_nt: TGCAGTGCCCAAGCTGGCTACACCTTC

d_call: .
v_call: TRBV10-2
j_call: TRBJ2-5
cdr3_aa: CASSDGTQETQYF
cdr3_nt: TGCGCCAGCAGTGACGGGACTCAAGAGACCCAGTACTTC

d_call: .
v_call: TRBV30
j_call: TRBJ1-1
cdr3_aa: CASLLRGAEAFF
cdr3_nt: TGTGCCAGCCTTCTACGGGGGGCTGAAGCTTTCTTT

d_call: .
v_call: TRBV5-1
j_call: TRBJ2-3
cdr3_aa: CASSLGSLSLSTDTQYF
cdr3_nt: TGCGCCAGCAGCTTGGGTTCGCTGAGCCTATCCACAGATACGCAGTATTTT

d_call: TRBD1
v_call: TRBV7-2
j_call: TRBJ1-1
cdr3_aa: CASSLRQGNTEAFF
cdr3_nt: TGTGCCAGCAGCTTACGACAGGGAAACACTGAAGCTTTCTTT

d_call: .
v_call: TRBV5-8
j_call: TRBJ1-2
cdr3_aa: CASSPPPGQTYGYTF
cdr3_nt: TGTGCCAGCAGCCCACCACCCGGACAAACCTATGGCTACACCTTC

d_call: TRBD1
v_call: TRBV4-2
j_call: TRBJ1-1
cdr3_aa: CASSPDRVSTEAFF
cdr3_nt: TGTGCCAGCAGCCCCGACAGGGTATCCACTGAAGCTTTCTTT

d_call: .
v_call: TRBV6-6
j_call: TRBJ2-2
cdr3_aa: CASTNRGWNTGELFF
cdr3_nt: TGTGCCAGCACAAATAGGGGCTGGAACACCGGGGAGCTGTTTTTT

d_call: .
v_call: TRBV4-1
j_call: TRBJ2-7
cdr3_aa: CASSQVADLSEQYF
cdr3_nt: TGCGCCAGCAGCCAAGTCGCAGATCTGTCCGAGCAGTACTTC

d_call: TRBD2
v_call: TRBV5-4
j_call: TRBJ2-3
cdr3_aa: CASRLAGGTDTQYF
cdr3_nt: TGTGCCAGCCGACTAGCGGGCGGCACAGATACGCAGTATTTT

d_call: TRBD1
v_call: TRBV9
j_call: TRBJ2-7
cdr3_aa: CASSPQGETSPYEQYF
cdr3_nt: TGTGCCAGCAGCCCACAGGGGGAAACTTCTCCTTACGAGCAGTACTTC

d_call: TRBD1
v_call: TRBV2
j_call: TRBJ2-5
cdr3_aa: CASSRQGMGKETQYF
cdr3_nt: TGTGCCAGCAGTCGACAGGGGATGGGGAAAGAGACCCAGTACTTC

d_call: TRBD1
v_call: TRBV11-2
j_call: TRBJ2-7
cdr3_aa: CASSLDRRDYEQYF
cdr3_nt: TGTGCCAGCAGCTTGGACAGGAGAGACTACGAGCAGTACTTC

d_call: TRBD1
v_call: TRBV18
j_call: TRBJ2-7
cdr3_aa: CASSPGQGSTYEQYF
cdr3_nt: TGTGCCAGCTCACCGGGACAGGGCTCTACCTACGAGCAGTACTTC

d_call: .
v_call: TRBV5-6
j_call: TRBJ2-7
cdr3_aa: CASMGQGRGNEQYF
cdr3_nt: TGTGCCAGCATGGGCCAGGGAAGGGGGAACGAGCAGTACTTC

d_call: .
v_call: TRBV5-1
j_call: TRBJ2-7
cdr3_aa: CASRVETDYEQYF
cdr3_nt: TGCGCCAGCAGGGTTGAGACAGATTACGAGCAGTACTTC

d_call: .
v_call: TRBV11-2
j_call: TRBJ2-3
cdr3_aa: CASLPRPPLDSGGDTQYF
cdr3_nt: TGTGCCAGCTTGCCCAGACCCCCACTAGATTCGGGCGGGGATACGCAGTATTTT

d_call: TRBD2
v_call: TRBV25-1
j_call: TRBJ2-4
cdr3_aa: CASSPLAGGLAKNIQYF
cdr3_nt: TGTGCCAGCAGTCCTTTAGCGGGGGGCCTAGCCAAAAACATTCAGTACTTC

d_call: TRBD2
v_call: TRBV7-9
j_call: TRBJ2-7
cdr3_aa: CASSHSSGGPTYEQYF
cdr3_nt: TGTGCCAGCAGCCATAGTAGCGGGGGGCCTACCTACGAGCAGTACTTC

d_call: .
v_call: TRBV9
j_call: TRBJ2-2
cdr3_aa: CASSVATGNTGELFF
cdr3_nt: TGTGCCAGCAGCGTAGCCACAGGGAACACCGGGGAGCTGTTTTTT

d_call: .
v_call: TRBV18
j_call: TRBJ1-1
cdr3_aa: CASSPPIGNEAFF
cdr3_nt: TGTGCCAGCTCACCACCGATCGGGAACGAAGCTTTCTTT

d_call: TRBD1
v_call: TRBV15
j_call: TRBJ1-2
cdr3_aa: CATSGRDRGGYTF
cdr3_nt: TGTGCCACCAGCGGGCGGGACAGGGGTGGCTACACCTTC

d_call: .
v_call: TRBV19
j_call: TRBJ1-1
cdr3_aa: CASSPRRQNPAFF
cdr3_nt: TGTGCCAGTAGTCCTCGTAGACAGAATCCGGCTTTCTTT

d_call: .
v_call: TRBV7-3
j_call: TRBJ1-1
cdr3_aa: CASSLIRGQNTEAFF
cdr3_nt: TGTGCCAGCAGCTTAATAAGGGGACAGAACACTGAAGCTTTCTTT

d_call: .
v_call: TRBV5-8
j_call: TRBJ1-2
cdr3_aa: CASSFRDYYGYTF
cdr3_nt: TGTGCCAGCAGCTTCCGCGATTACTATGGCTACACCTTC

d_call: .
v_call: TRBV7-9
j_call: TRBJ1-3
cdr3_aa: CASLLGSSGNTIYF
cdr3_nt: TGTGCCAGCCTCTTAGGGAGCTCTGGAAACACCATATATTTT